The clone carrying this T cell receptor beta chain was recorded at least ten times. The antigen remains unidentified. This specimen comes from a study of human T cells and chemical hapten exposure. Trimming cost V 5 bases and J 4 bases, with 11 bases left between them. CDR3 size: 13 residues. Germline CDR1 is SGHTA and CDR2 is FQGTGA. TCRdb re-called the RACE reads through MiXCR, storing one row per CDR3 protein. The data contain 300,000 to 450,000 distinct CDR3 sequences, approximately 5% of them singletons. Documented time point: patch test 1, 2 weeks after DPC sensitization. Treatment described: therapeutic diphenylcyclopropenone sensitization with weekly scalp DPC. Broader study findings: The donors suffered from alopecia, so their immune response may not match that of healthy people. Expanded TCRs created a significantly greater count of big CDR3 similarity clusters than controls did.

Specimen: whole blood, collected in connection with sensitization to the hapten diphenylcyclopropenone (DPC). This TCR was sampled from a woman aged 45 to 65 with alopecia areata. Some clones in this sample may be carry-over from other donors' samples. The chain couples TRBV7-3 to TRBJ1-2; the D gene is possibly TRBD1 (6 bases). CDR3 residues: CASSPRTAYGYTF. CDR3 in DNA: TGTGCCAGCAGCCCCCGGACAGCCTATGGCTACACCTTC.